This T cell receptor beta chain originates from a study of human T cells and chemical hapten exposure. Study-level information: The study lasted roughly 26 weeks, and patients were dosed weekly with diphenylcyclopropenone on the scalp throughout. TCR yield per sample varied, mainly due to pooled library volumes.

A single record per CDR3 protein comes from TCRdb applying MiXCR to the RACE reads. In the table there are more than 85,000 distinct CDR3 sequences, 9.2% of which are singletons. This clonotype showed up many times. Per the germline V gene, CDR1 is MNHEY and CDR2 is SVGEGT. The CDR3 is 15 amino acids. V dropped 5 bases and J dropped 5; count of bases not matched to a gene: 7. The time point denotes: patch test 2, 6 weeks after DPC sensitization. Treatment described: therapeutic diphenylcyclopropenone sensitization with weekly scalp DPC. Alopecia patients deemed DPC-suitable, aged 18 to 70, excluding pregnancy.

This receptor was identified in a middle-aged woman with alopecia areata. Some clones in this sample may be carry-over from other donors' samples. The chain recombines TRBV6-2 or TRBV6-3 with TRBJ1-5, with 9 bases identical to TRBD1. Source: whole blood, taken in connection with sensitization to the hapten diphenylcyclopropenone (DPC). As DNA, the CDR3 is TGTGCCAGCAGTGCACCGGGACAGGGACATCAGCCCCAGCATTTT. This gives the protein CASSAPGQGHQPQHF.